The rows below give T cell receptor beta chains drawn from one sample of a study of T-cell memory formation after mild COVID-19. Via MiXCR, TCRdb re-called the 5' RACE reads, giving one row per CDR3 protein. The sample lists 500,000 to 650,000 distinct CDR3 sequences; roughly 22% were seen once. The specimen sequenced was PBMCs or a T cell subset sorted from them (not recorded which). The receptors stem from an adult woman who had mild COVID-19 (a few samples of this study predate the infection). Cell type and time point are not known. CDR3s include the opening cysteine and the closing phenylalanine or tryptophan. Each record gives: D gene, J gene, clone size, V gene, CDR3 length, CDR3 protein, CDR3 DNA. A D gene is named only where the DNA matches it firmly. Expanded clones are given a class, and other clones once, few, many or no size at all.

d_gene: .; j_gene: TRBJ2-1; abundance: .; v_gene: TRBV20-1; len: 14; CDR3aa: CSAGRAIAVNEQFF; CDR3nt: TGCAGTGCTGGCCGGGCAATCGCGGTCAATGAGCAGTTCTTC
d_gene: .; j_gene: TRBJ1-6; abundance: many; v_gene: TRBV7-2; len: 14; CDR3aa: CASSFQSNNSPLHF; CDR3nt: TGTGCCAGCAGCTTCCAGTCTAATAATTCACCCCTCCACTTT
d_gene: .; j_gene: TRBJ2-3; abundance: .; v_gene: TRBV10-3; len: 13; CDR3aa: CAISDGWTDTQYF; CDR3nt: TGTGCCATCAGTGACGGCTGGACAGATACGCAGTATTTT
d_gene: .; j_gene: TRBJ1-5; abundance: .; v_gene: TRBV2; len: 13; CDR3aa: CASEGDGNQPQHF; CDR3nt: TGTGCCAGCGAGGGAGACGGCAATCAGCCCCAGCATTTT
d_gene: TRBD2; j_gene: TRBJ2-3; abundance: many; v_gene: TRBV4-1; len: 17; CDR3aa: CASSQGWGSGGSGTQYF; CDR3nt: TGCGCCAGCAGCCAAGGTTGGGGTAGCGGGGGTTCAGGTACGCAGTATTTT
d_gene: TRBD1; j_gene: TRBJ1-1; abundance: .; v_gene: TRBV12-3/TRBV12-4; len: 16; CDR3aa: CASNVLDRGANTEAFF; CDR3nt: TGTGCCAGCAACGTCTTGGACAGGGGGGCTAACACTGAAGCTTTCTTT
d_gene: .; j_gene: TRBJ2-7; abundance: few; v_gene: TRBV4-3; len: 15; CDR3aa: CASSQLGDRSYEQYF; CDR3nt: TGCGCCAGCAGCCAGTTGGGAGACAGATCCTACGAGCAGTACTTC
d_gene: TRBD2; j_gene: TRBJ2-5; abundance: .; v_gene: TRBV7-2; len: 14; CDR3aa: CASSSRTRSETQYF; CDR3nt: TGTGCCAGCAGCTCCCGGACTAGATCAGAGACCCAGTACTTC
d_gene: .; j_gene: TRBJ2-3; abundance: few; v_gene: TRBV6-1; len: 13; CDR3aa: CASRPRTPGSQYF; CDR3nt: TGTGCCAGCAGGCCCAGGACCCCGGGCTCGCAGTATTTT
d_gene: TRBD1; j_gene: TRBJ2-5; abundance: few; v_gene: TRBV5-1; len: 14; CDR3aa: CASSTGQGKETQYF; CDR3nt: TGCGCCAGCAGCACAGGACAGGGCAAGGAGACCCAGTACTTC
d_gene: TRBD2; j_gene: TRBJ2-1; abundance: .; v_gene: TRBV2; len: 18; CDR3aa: CASSRGTSGKSSYNEQFF; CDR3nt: TGTGCCAGCAGTCGAGGGACTAGCGGAAAAAGCTCCTACAATGAGCAGTTCTTC
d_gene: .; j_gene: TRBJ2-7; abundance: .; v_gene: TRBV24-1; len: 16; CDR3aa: CATSDSGVDWNYEQYF; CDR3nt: TGTGCCACCAGTGATTCGGGAGTTGACTGGAACTACGAGCAGTACTTC
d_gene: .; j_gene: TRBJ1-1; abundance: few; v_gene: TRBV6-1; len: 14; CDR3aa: CASSEGRALAEAFF; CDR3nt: TGTGCCAGCAGTGAGGGTCGAGCACTCGCTGAAGCTTTCTTT
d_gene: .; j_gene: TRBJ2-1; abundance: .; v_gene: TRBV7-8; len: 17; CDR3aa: CASSLKPGHTIYNEQFF; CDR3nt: TGTGCCAGCAGCTTAAAACCGGGACACACCATTTACAATGAGCAGTTCTTC
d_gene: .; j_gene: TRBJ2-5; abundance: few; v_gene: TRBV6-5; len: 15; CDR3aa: CASSPPTGRGETQYF; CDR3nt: TGTGCCAGCAGCCCCCCGACAGGCCGAGGGGAGACCCAGTACTTC
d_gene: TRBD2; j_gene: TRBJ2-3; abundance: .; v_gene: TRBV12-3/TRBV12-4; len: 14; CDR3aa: CASSATSGTDTQYF; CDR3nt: TGTGCCAGCAGCGCCACTAGCGGCACAGATACGCAGTATTTT
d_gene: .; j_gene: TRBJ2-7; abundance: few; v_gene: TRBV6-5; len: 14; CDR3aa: CASSWAQGRYEQYF; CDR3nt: TGTGCCAGCAGTTGGGCCCAGGGGCGCTACGAGCAGTACTTC
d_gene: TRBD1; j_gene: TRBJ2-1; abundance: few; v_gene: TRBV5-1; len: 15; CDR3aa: CASSYQGVVVNEQFF; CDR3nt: TGCGCCAGCAGCTACCAGGGGGTTGTTGTGAATGAGCAGTTCTTC
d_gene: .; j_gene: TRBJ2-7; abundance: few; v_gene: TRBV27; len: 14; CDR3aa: CASSHGGGTYEQYF; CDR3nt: TGTGCCAGCAGCCACGGGGGCGGGACCTACGAGCAGTACTTC
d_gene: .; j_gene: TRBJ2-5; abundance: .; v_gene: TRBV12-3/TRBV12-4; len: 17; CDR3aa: CASSFELPNTYQETQYF; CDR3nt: TGTGCCAGCAGTTTCGAACTCCCGAATACGTACCAAGAGACCCAGTACTTC
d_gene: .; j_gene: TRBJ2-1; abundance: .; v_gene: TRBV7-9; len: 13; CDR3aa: CASSLGGINEQFF; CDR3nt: TGTGCCAGCAGCTTAGGTGGCATCAATGAGCAGTTCTTC
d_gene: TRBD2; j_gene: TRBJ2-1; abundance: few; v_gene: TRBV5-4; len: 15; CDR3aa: CASSPLAGANNEQFF; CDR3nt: TGTGCCAGCAGCCCCCTAGCGGGAGCGAACAATGAGCAGTTCTTC
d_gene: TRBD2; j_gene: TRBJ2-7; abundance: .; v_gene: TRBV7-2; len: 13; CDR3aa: CASSAGTSGKQYF; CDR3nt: TGTGCCAGCAGCGCCGGGACTAGCGGAAAGCAGTACTTC
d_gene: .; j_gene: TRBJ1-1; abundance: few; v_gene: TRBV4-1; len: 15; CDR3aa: CASSHLGLVNTEAFF; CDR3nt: TGCGCCAGCAGCCATCTGGGACTGGTGAACACTGAAGCTTTCTTT
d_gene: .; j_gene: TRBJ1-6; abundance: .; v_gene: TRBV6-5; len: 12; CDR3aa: CASSRLNSPLHF; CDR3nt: TGTGCCAGCAGCCGCCTTAATTCACCCCTCCACTTT
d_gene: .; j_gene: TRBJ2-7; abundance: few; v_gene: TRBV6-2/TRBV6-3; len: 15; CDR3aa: CASRSGGSDAYEQYF; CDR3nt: TGTGCCAGCAGGAGTGGTGGGAGTGATGCCTACGAGCAGTACTTC
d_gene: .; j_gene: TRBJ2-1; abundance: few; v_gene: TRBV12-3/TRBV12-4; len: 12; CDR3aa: CASSFSRTSGTF; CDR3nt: TGTGCCAGCAGTTTCTCTCGGACATCCGGGACTTTC
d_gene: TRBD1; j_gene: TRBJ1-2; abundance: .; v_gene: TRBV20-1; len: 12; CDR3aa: CSAGQGGEGYTF; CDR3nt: TGCAGTGCCGGACAGGGTGGGGAAGGCTACACCTTC
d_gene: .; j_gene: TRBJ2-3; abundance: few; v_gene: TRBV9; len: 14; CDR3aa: CASYRDWSTDTQYF; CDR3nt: TGTGCCAGCTACAGGGACTGGAGCACAGATACGCAGTATTTT
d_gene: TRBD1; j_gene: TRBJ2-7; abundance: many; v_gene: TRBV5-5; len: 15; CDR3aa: CASRPPGQGIHEQYF; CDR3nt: TGTGCCAGCAGGCCACCGGGACAGGGGATCCACGAGCAGTACTTC
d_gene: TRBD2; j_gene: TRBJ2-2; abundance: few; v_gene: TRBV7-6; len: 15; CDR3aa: CASRDPGGGTGELFF; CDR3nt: TGTGCCAGCAGAGACCCGGGGGGAGGCACCGGGGAGCTGTTTTTT
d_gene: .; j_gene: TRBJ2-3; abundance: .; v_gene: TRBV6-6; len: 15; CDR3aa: CASSPGPWRTDTQYF; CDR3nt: TGTGCCAGCAGTCCCGGGCCCTGGCGTACAGATACGCAGTATTTT
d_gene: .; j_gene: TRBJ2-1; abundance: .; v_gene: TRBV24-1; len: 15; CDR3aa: CATSDTRQTYNEQFF; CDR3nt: TGTGCCACCAGTGATACAAGACAGACCTACAATGAGCAGTTCTTC
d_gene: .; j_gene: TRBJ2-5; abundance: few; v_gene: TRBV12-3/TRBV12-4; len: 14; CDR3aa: CASSLSTGQETQYF; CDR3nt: TGTGCCAGCAGTTTATCCACAGGGCAAGAGACCCAGTACTTC
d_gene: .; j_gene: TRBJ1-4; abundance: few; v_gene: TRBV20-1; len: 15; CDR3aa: CSARDLQQTNEKLFF; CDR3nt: TGCAGTGCTAGAGATCTTCAACAAACTAATGAAAAACTGTTTTTT
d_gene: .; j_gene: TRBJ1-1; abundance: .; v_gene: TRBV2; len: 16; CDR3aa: CASSPPLTPMNTEAFF; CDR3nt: TGTGCCAGCAGTCCACCCTTGACACCGATGAACACTGAAGCTTTCTTT
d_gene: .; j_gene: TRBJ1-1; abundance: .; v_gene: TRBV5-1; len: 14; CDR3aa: CASSAQGRDTEAFF; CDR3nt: TGCGCCAGCAGTGCACAGGGAAGGGACACTGAAGCTTTCTTT
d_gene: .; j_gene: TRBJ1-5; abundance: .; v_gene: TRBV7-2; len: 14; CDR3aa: CASSRDVSNQPQHF; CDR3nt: TGTGCCAGCAGCCGGGACGTTAGCAATCAGCCCCAGCATTTT
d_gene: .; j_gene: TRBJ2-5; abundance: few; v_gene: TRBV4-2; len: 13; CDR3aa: CASSLLEAETQYF; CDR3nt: TGTGCCAGCAGCCTCCTAGAGGCGGAGACCCAGTACTTC
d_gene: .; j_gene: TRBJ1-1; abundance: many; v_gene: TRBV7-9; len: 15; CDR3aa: CASSPPGRMNTEAFF; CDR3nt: TGTGCCAGCAGCCCTCCGGGACGGATGAACACTGAAGCTTTCTTT
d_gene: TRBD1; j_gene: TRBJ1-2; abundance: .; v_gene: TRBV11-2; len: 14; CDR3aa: CASSRTGENYGYTF; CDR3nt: TGTGCCAGCAGCCGGACAGGGGAGAACTATGGCTACACCTTC
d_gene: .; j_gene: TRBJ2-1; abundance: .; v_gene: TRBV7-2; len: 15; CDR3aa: CASSPRHGPYNEQFF; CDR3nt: TGTGCCAGCAGCCCCCGCCATGGGCCCTACAATGAGCAGTTCTTC
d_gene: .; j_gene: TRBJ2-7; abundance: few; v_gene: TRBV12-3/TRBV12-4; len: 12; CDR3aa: CASSGGTYEQYF; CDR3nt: TGTGCCAGCAGTGGGGGAACCTACGAGCAGTACTTC
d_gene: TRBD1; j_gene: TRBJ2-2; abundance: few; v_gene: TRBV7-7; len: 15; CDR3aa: CASSLDRYPTGELFF; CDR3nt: TGTGCCAGCAGCTTGGACAGGTACCCCACCGGGGAGCTGTTTTTT
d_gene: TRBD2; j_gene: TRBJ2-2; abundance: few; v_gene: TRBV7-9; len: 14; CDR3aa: CAGGLAGHTGELFF; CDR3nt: TGTGCCGGGGGACTAGCGGGTCACACCGGGGAGCTGTTTTTT
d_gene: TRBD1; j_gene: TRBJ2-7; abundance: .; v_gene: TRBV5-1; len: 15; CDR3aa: CASSLEGRGLDEQYF; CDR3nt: TGCGCCAGCAGCTTGGAGGGCAGGGGGCTTGACGAGCAGTACTTC
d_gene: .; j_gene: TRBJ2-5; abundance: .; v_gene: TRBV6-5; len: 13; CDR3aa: CASSYFPGETQYF; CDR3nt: TGTGCCAGCAGTTACTTCCCGGGGGAGACCCAGTACTTC
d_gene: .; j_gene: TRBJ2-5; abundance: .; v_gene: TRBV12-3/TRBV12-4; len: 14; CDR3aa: CASSTRGAGETQYF; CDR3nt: TGTGCCAGCAGTACACGGGGGGCTGGAGAGACCCAGTACTTC
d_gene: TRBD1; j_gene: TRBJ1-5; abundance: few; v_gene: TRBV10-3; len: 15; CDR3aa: CAISGTGGGGQPQHF; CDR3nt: TGTGCCATCAGTGGGACAGGGGGCGGGGGTCAGCCCCAGCATTTT
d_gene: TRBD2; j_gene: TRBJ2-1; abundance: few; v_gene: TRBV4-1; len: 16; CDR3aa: CASSHGTSGGDNEQFF; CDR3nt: TGCGCCAGCAGCCACGGGACTAGCGGGGGGGATAATGAGCAGTTCTTC
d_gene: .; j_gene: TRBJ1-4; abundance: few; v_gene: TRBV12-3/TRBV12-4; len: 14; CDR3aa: CASSLSGAPEKLFF; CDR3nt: TGTGCCAGCAGTTTGTCGGGTGCCCCGGAGAAACTGTTTTTT
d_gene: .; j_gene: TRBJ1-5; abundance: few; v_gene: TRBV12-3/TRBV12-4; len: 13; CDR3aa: CASSPSRVQPQHF; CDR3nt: TGTGCCAGCAGCCCTTCCAGGGTTCAGCCCCAGCATTTT
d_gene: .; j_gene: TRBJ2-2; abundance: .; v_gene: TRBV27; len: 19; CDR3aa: CASSSSVYSGGVNTGELFF; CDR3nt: TGTGCCAGCAGTTCCTCGGTCTATTCAGGCGGGGTGAACACCGGGGAGCTGTTTTTT
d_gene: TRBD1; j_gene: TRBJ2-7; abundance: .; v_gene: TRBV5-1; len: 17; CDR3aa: CASSFLTYRGRVYEQYF; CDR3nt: TGCGCCAGCAGCTTCCTTACTTACAGGGGGCGCGTGTACGAGCAGTACTTC
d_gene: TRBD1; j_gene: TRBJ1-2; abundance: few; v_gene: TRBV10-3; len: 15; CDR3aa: CAISGGDSANYGYTF; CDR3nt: TGTGCCATCAGCGGGGGGGACAGCGCTAACTATGGCTACACCTTC
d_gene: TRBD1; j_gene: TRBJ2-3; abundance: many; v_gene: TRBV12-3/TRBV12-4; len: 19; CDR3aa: CASSLWGTGGSSSTDTQYF; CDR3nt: TGTGCCAGCAGTTTATGGGGGACAGGGGGAAGCTCTAGCACAGATACGCAGTATTTT
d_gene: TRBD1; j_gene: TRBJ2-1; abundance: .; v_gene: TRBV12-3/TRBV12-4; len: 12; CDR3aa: CASSATGGWQFF; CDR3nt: TGTGCCAGCAGTGCGACAGGGGGTTGGCAGTTCTTC